A selection of T cell receptor beta chains follows, all from one sample in a study of cytomegalovirus exposure and HLA in healthy donors. TCRdb's table, derived via immunoSEQ multiplex PCR, lists solely in-frame clones and lacks some. The sample comprises roughly 190,000 clones, more than 75% of which are singletons, and roughly 3.1% rests with the top ten. The sequenced sample was PBMCs. These receptors were obtained from a man between 40 and 49 years old in good health and CMV-seropositive. The CDR3 runs from the conserved cysteine through the conserved F or W. The order of the fields is V gene, clone size, J gene, D gene, CDR3 DNA, CDR3 protein. D genes are given only for firm matches. Size values are once, few and many counts, or a class for expanded clones, and some rows have none.

TRBV20-1	once	TRBJ2-1	-	TGCAGTGCTAGGGGCTTCGGTGAGCAGTTCTTC	CSARGFGEQFF
TRBV30	-	TRBJ1-3	-	TGTGCCTTGGGTCGGGGGTCAGACACCATATATTTT	CALGRGSDTIYF
TRBV6-6	-	TRBJ1-5	-	TGTGCCAGCCGCTGGGGCGTATCCCAGCCCCAGCATTTT	CASRWGVSQPQHF
TRBV5-5	-	TRBJ2-2	-	TGTGCCAGCAGCTTGGATCCGGGATTGAGGGTGTTTTTT	CASSLDPGLRVFF
TRBV2	once	TRBJ1-2	-	TGTGCCAGCAGATTACAGGGTGGCTACACCTTC	CASRLQGGYTF
TRBV5-1	-	TRBJ2-2	-	TGCGCCAGCAGCTTGGAAGGAAATTCGGGCACCGGGGAGCTGTTTTTT	CASSLEGNSGTGELFF
TRBV5-4	-	TRBJ2-2	TRBD2	TGTGCCAGCAGCTCCCCGGGACTAGCGGGCGCGACGAACACCGGGGAGCTGTTTTTT	CASSSPGLAGATNTGELFF
TRBV2	-	TRBJ2-1	-	TGTGCCAGCAGTGGCGAAAGAGGGTTTGGGAATGAGCAGTTCTTC	CASSGERGFGNEQFF
TRBV27	-	TRBJ1-5	TRBD1	TGTGCCAGCAGTTTAGGTGGCACAGGGGCTGGGCAGCCCCAGCATTTT	CASSLGGTGAGQPQHF
TRBV15	once	TRBJ1-6	-	TGTGCCACCAGCAGAGATAGTTCTGCGACACCCCTCCACTTT	CATSRDSSATPLHF
TRBV6-1	-	TRBJ1-5	-	TGTGCCAGCAGTGATCCCACCGGGGGGTTTAGTCAGCCCCAGCATTTT	CASSDPTGGFSQPQHF
TRBV7-9	few	TRBJ2-1	-	TGTGCCAGCAGCTTAGCGCCCGGACAGAGCCCCCGAGAATACAATGAGCAGTTCTTC	CASSLAPGQSPREYNEQFF
TRBV2	-	TRBJ1-4	TRBD1	TGTGCCAGCAGGGGACAGGGAACAACTAATGAAAAACTGTTTTTT	CASRGQGTTNEKLFF
TRBV6-5	-	TRBJ2-3	TRBD2	TGTGCCAGCAAGTCGCGGGGGAGCACAGATACGCAGTATTTT	CASKSRGSTDTQYF
TRBV6-5	-	TRBJ2-7	TRBD1	TGTGCCAGCAGTCGCAGGGGGCGTATTGACGAGCAGTACTTC	CASSRRGRIDEQYF
TRBV7-6	-	TRBJ2-5	TRBD1	TGTGCCAGCAGCCCACGACAGGGGTCGGTTCAAGAGACCCAGTACTTC	CASSPRQGSVQETQYF
TRBV30	-	TRBJ2-2	TRBD2	TGTGCCTGGAGTAGTGGGAGGGTGACCGGGGAGCTGTTTTTT	CAWSSGRVTGELFF
TRBV4-1	few	TRBJ1-4	TRBD1	TGCGCCAGCAGCCAACAGGGGGCGGTAACTAATGAAAAACTGTTTTTT	CASSQQGAVTNEKLFF
TRBV7-8	once	TRBJ1-6	TRBD1	TGTGCCAGCAGCTTAGAGGGACAGGGCTTTAATTCACCCCTCCACTTT	CASSLEGQGFNSPLHF
TRBV5-6	-	TRBJ2-7	-	TGTGCCAGCAGCTTACAGGGGGGGAACGAGCAGTACTTC	CASSLQGGNEQYF
TRBV6-5	-	TRBJ1-1	-	TGTGCCAGCACTGTGGCGGGGATGAACACTGAAGCTTTCTTT	CASTVAGMNTEAFF
TRBV27	-	TRBJ2-1	TRBD2	TGTGCCAGCAGTTTAACGGCGCCGGGACTAGCGGGAGCCAATGAGCAGTTCTTC	CASSLTAPGLAGANEQFF
TRBV5-1	-	TRBJ2-2	TRBD2	TGCGCCAGCAGCGGGGGGACTAGCGGGGAGTACACCGGGGAGCTGTTTTTT	CASSGGTSGEYTGELFF
TRBV19	many	TRBJ1-1	-	TGTGCCAGCGGGAGGGGCGATCGGAACACTGAAGCTTTCTTT	CASGRGDRNTEAFF
TRBV12-5	-	TRBJ2-7	TRBD2	TGTGCTAGTGGTTTCTCCAGCGGGACCTCCTACGAGCAGTACTTC	CASGFSSGTSYEQYF
TRBV2	once	TRBJ2-2	-	TGTGCCAGCAGGGACAGAAGTAACACCGGGGAGCTGTTTTTT	CASRDRSNTGELFF
TRBV27	-	TRBJ1-6	TRBD1	TGTGCCAGCAGTTTAAAAGGGACAGGGGTTTCACCCCTCCACTTT	CASSLKGTGVSPLHF
TRBV19	-	TRBJ2-1	-	TGTGCCAGTAAGGCAGGGGTCTCCTACAATGAGCAGTTCTTC	CASKAGVSYNEQFF
TRBV27	-	TRBJ1-2	TRBD1	TGTGCCAGCAGTCCCTGGACAGGGGTACATGGCTACACCTTC	CASSPWTGVHGYTF
TRBV6-5	-	TRBJ1-5	-	TGTGCCAGCAGTTATAAATTTCCTAGCAATCAGCCCCAGCATTTT	CASSYKFPSNQPQHF
TRBV28	-	TRBJ2-7	-	TGTGCCAGCAGTCCTGTAAGTGGCTACAGGACGGCTGGACAGTACTTC	CASSPVSGYRTAGQYF
TRBV18	-	TRBJ2-1	TRBD2	TGTGCCAGCTCACCAAGGACTAGCGGCTACAATGAGCAGTTCTTC	CASSPRTSGYNEQFF
TRBV28	-	TRBJ2-6	TRBD2	TGTGCCAGCAGTCACACTAGCGGGAGTCCCCCTGGGGCCAACGTCCTGACTTTC	CASSHTSGSPPGANVLTF